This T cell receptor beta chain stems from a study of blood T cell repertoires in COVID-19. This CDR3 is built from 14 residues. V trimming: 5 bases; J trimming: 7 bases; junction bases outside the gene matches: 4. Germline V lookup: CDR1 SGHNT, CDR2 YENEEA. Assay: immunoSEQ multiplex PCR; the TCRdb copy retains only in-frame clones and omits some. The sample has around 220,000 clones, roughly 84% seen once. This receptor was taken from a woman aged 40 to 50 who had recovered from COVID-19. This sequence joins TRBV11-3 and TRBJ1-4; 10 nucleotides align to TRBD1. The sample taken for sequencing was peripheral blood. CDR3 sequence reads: CASSRQGAAEKLFF. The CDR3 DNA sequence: TGTGCCAGCAGCCGACAGGGGGCAGCTGAAAAACTGTTTTTT.